These T cell receptor beta chains were read from a single sample in a study of T cell clonotyping in hematopoietic cell transplantation. Data came from immunoSEQ multiplex PCR; TCRdb stores just in-frame clones and leaves some out. The data show 1,500 to 2,000 clones, around 83% seen once. Sequences were derived from PBMCs, sampled 30 days after allogeneic stem cell transplant. The receptors stem from a young adult male patient who had an allogeneic stem cell transplant, so T cells may come from the graft donor. Some clones in this sample may be carry-over from other donors' samples. Each CDR3 is given with its conserved first and last residue. Each record gives: D gene, J gene, V gene, clone size, CDR3 DNA, CDR3 protein. A D gene is named only where the DNA matches it firmly. Where a row states a size, it is once, few, many or the class of an expanded clone; other rows omit it.

>TRBD2|TRBJ2-3|TRBV7-3|-
TGTGCCAGCAGCCCGGGGGGGCCGGAGAGAGATACGCAGTATTTT
CASSPGGPERDTQYF
>TRBD2|TRBJ2-5|TRBV27|-
TGTGCCAGCAGTGACGCGGGGGGCGTAGAGACCCAGTACTTC
CASSDAGGVETQYF
>-|TRBJ1-6|TRBV11-2|-
TGTGCCAGCAGCTCCGCCCTGGAGGGCGCGGGGTCACCCCTCCACTTT
CASSSALEGAGSPLHF
>TRBD1|TRBJ1-5|TRBV7-3|-
TGTGCCAGCGCCGAATCACAGGGGAATCAGCCCCAGCATTTT
CASAESQGNQPQHF
>TRBD1|TRBJ2-2|TRBV18|-
TGTGCCAGCTCACCCTACTCCGGGACAGGGCCCGGGGAGCTGTTTTTT
CASSPYSGTGPGELFF
>TRBD1|TRBJ2-7|TRBV15|once
TGTGCCACCAGCGGCAGGACAGGGCTTTACGAGCAGTACTTC
CATSGRTGLYEQYF
>-|TRBJ1-1|TRBV4-3|once
TGCGCCAGCAGCCAAGATCGGGTCAGGAACACTGAAGCTTTCTTT
CASSQDRVRNTEAFF
>TRBD1|TRBJ2-5|TRBV29-1|-
TGCAGCGTCGAAAGGGACAGGGGGCCAAAAGAGACCCAGTACTTC
CSVERDRGPKETQYF
>-|TRBJ1-4|TRBV18|-
TGTGCCAGCTCAGCAGGGACGGTTGCAACTAATGAAAAACTGTTTTTT
CASSAGTVATNEKLFF
>TRBD1|TRBJ1-2|TRBV7-6|-
TGTGCCAGCAGCTTAGCGGTAACAGGGGAGGACTATGGCTACACCTTC
CASSLAVTGEDYGYTF
>-|TRBJ1-4|TRBV30|-
TGTGCCTGGAGTGTCGACAACCGACAGGCCCTTAATGAAAAACTGTTTTTT
CAWSVDNRQALNEKLFF
>-|TRBJ1-1|TRBV7-2|-
TGTGCCAGCAGCTTATTTTCCGGGGAAGCTTTCTTT
CASSLFSGEAFF
>-|TRBJ1-5|TRBV19|-
TGTGCCAGTAGTATTGGGGGACTTCAGCCCCAGCATTTT
CASSIGGLQPQHF
>-|TRBJ2-3|TRBV5-7|-
TGTGCCAGGCGAGACAGGAGAAGCACAGATACGCAGTATTTT
CARRDRRSTDTQYF
>-|TRBJ2-3|TRBV25-1|-
TGTGCCAGCAGTTTTGGGGATACGCAGTATTTT
CASSFGDTQYF